One and the same sample provided the 14 T cell receptor beta chains below, sequenced in a study of regulatory T cells in long-lasting Graves disease (dated by TCRdb to 2020 to 2022). Library prep was done by multiplex PCR. The sequencer was an Illumina HiSeq 4000. To build TCR beta libraries, CDR3 regions were amplified by Arm-PCR using iRepertoire HTBI primers. TCRdb itself trimmed the public reads at Q25 with fastp, ran MiXCR and retained productive beta chains. Entries are consolidated by CDR3 protein sequence, retaining the most common genes and DNA. In all, the sample holds about 300,000 distinct CDR3 sequences, and around a fifth of those were seen once. The ten largest account for about 56% of the sample. What the time point label conveys for this sample: persistent/refractory GD, antithyroid drugs over 5 years with positive TRAb. For both TCR sequencing and RNA sequencing, RNA was extracted from PBMCs in TRIzol.

Material: peripheral blood mononuclear cells (PBMCs), obtained when the disease was refractory, from a patient treated with antithyroid drugs. Every receptor here comes from a female donor with Graves disease.

This clonotype was observed a few times. This chain connects TRBV30 to TRBJ1-4; D is ambiguous. Trimming shortened V by 3 bases and J by 7 bases, and 15 bases separated the two germline ends. The germline V gene has CDR1 GTSNPN and CDR2 SVGIG (reference sequence). The length of the CDR3 is 14 residues. In DNA, the CDR3 is TGTGCCTGGAGCCCCCGAGGGCGAGGTGAAAAACTGTTTTTT. Translated, it gives CAWSPRGRGEKLFF. The whole variable domain, filled in from reference TRBV30 and TRBJ1-4, reads SQTIHQWPATLVQPVGSPLSLECTVEGTSNPNLYWYRQAAGRGLQLLFYSVGIGQISSEVPQNLSASRPQDRQFILSSKKLLLSDSGFYLCAWSPRGRGEKLFFGSGTQLSVL.

Concerning this clonotype itself: It may be a read error: a sequence one base away is much more abundant. The chain uses TRBV6-5 and TRBJ1-5, with TRBD1 matching over 8 bases. The length of the CDR3 is 15 residues. Germline V gene lookup returns CDR1 MNHEY and CDR2 SVGAGI. V trimming: 2 bases; J trimming: 7 bases; junction bases outside the gene matches: 7. CDR3 in DNA: TGTGCCAGCAGTTACCCGGACAGGGTGGGGCAGCCCCAGCATTTT. Translated, it gives CASSYPDRVGQPQHF.

This clonotype was recorded at least ten times. This chain joins TRBV7-3 and TRBJ2-5; D could derive from TRBD1 or TRBD2 (5 bases each). Germline V gene sequence: CDR1 SGHTA, CDR2 FQGTGA. The CDR3 sequence is 15 residues long. Trimming shortened V by 2 bases and J by 5 bases, and 15 bases separated the two germline ends. The CDR3 protein is CASSLSGPPKETQYF. CDR3 nucleotides: TGTGCCAGCAGCTTATCGGGACCGCCGAAGGAGACCCAGTACTTC. The entire variable domain, with the rest obtained from reference TRBV7-3 and TRBJ2-5, is as follows: GAGVSQTPSNKVTEKGKYVELRCDPISGHTALYWYRQSLGQGPEFLIYFQGTGAADDSGLPNDRFFAVRPEGSVSTLKIQRTERGDSAVYLCASSLSGPPKETQYFGPGTRLLVL.

V gene TRBV19 combines with J gene TRBJ1-2; no clear D. The CDR3 is 13 amino acids. V lost 2 bases to trimming and J lost 1 base, with 5 bases between them. Germline values: CDR1 LNHDA, CDR2 SQIVND (reference sequence). Written as DNA, the CDR3 is TGTGCCAGTAGTATACGGGGTAACTATGGCTACACCTTC. Amino acid sequence: CASSIRGNYGYTF.

This clonotype came up a few times. The chain recombines TRBV27 with TRBJ2-1; D may be TRBD1 (6 bases). The germline V gene has CDR1 MNHEY and CDR2 SMNVEV (reference sequence). The CDR3 totals 16 residues. V shed 3 bases and J shed 1 base, with 13 bases lying between them. The CDR3 region is CASSFGTIGSYNEQFF. For the CDR3, the DNA is TGTGCCAGCAGTTTCGGGACAATCGGGTCCTACAATGAGCAGTTCTTC.

This clonotype was seen many times. The V call is TRBV11-2, the J call TRBJ1-2; TRBD1 might be the D (6 bases). Trimming removed 5 bases at V and 0 bases at J, with 16 bases between. The CDR3 is made up of 16 amino acids. Germline loops: CDR1 SGHAT, CDR2 FQNNGV. The CDR3 loop reads CASSPVGGATNYGYTF. DNA for the CDR3: TGTGCCAGCAGCCCGGTGGGGGGCGCGACTAACTATGGCTACACCTTC.

For this clonotype: A much larger clone sits a single nucleotide away, making a read error possible. The CDR3 nucleotides read TGTGCCAGCAGTATGGGGACAGACTTCTACTTC. Protein sequence: CASSMGTDFYF. The genes are TRBV6-1 and TRBJ2-4, with 7 bases lining up with TRBD1. Trimming at V came to 5 bases and at J to 16 bases, leaving 8 bases not matched to a gene. The CDR3 is 11 amino acids. Germline values: CDR1 MNHNS, CDR2 SASEGT.

The V and J genes are TRBV27 and TRBJ1-6; D ambiguous. Germline CDR1 is MNHEY and CDR2 is SMNVEV (reference sequence). Trimming left V 5 bases short and J 11 bases short, with 13 bases between. The CDR3 has 13 residues. The CDR3 nucleotides read TGTGCCAGCAGTCTCCGGGCCGCCCCACCCCTCCACTTT. Protein sequence: CASSLRAAPPLHF.

The V call is TRBV28, the J call TRBJ2-2, with 9 bases lining up with TRBD1. Germline lookup yields CDR1 MDHEN and CDR2 SYDVKM. After removal of 5 bases from V and 5 bases from J, the junction contained 12 bases not matched to a gene. The CDR3 loop spans 17 amino acids. CDR3 nucleotides: TGTGCCAGCAGTAGTCCTACCACAGGGGGCTCGACCGGGGAGCTGTTTTTT. Translation gives CASSSPTTGGSTGELFF.

This clonotype was seen many times. This chain joins TRBV7-2 and TRBJ2-5, with 9 bases identical to TRBD2. The CDR3 is 16 residues long. V shed 0 bases and J 4 bases; nucleotides not matched to a gene: 6. CDR1 is SGHTA and CDR2 is FQGNSA in the germline V gene. The CDR3 nucleotides are TGTGCCAGCAGCTTAGCGGTAGCGGGAGAGAGAGAGACCCAGTACTTC. This gives the protein CASSLAVAGERETQYF.

This clonotype has ten or more counts. The chain combines TRBV6-1 with TRBJ1-2, with D tentatively TRBD1 (6 bases). Germline lookup yields CDR1 MNHNS and CDR2 SASEGT. The CDR3 runs to 13 residues. V shed 6 bases and J shed 4 bases, with 12 bases lying between them. CDR3 nucleotides: TGTGCCAGCAGCCCGGGACACTCCTATGGCTACACCTTC. Residues: CASSPGHSYGYTF.

The chain is built from TRBV6-1 and TRBJ2-7; 10 positions match TRBD1. This CDR3 comprises 16 residues. Germline CDR1 and CDR2: MNHNS and SASEGT. V was clipped by 5 bases and J by 1 base; unmatched bases: 8. As DNA, the CDR3 is TGTGCCAGCAGTCTCCTCGGGACAGGGGTATCCTACGAGCAGTACTTC. It codes for CASSLLGTGVSYEQYF.

This clonotype was found a few times. The rearrangement uses TRBV6-1 and TRBJ1-1; TRBD1 is a possible D gene (6 bases). V lost 5 bases and J 5 bases, leaving 15 bases between the germline ends. This CDR3 contains 14 residues. The V gene's germline CDR1 is MNHNS and CDR2 SASEGT. The CDR3 loop reads CASSRGTYQTEAFF. CDR3 coding DNA: TGTGCCAGCAGTCGAGGGACATACCAAACTGAAGCTTTCTTT.

V is TRBV5-4 and J is TRBJ2-2, with unresolved D. Germline V lookup: CDR1 SGHNT, CDR2 YYREEE (reference sequence). Trimming took 1 base from V and 1 from J, leaving 5 bases between them. The CDR3 extends over 14 amino acids. CDR3 nucleotide sequence: TGTGCCAGCAGCTTGAAAGGGAACACCGGGGAGCTGTTTTTT. This encodes CASSLKGNTGELFF.